The 6 T cell receptor beta chains below all came from one sample that was sequenced in a study of cytomegalovirus exposure and HLA in healthy donors. Assay used: immunoSEQ multiplex PCR; TCRdb lists only in-frame clones, some missing. The top ten hold less than 2% of the sample, which has 120,000 or so clones, about 87% seen once. The specimen was PBMCs. The source is a woman under 30 in good health and CMV-seronegative.

This clone was found once. V is TRBV19 and J is TRBJ1-5; D is uncertain. This CDR3 is 13 amino acids long. Germline V gene sequence: CDR1 LNHDA, CDR2 SQIVND (reference sequence). The V end lost 3 bases, the J end lost 4 bases, and 7 bases lay between the germline ends. CDR3 coding DNA: TGTGCCAGTAGTATTGGCCCGAATCAGCCCCAGCATTTT. Translating it yields CASSIGPNQPQHF.

Only one count was recorded for this clone. The genes are TRBV7-2 and TRBJ2-1; TRBD2 aligns across 10 bases. Trimming removed 5 bases from V and 8 bases from J; junction bases left unmatched: 15. Germline CDR1 and CDR2: SGHTA and FQGNSA. This CDR3 is built from 17 residues. For the CDR3, the DNA is TGTGCCAGCAGCCGAGATCTGACTAGCGGGTCTCTCTATGAGCAGTTCTTC. Translating it yields CASSRDLTSGSLYEQFF.

The V gene is TRBV10-3, the J gene TRBJ2-6, with 10 bases identical to TRBD1. The CDR3 is 18 residues long. The germline V gene encodes CDR1 ENHRY and CDR2 SYGVKD. V dropped 1 base and J dropped 4; count of bases not matched to a gene: 7. The CDR3 here is CAISEWGQGTSGANVLTF. The CDR3 coding sequence is TGTGCCATCAGTGAGTGGGGACAGGGGACTTCCGGGGCCAACGTCCTGACTTTC.

The V gene is TRBV4-3, the J gene TRBJ1-3, with 10 bases matching TRBD1. The CDR3 has 16 amino acids. Per germline, CDR1 LGHNA and CDR2 YSLEER. V lost 3 bases and J lost 3; bases outside the gene matches: 5. The CDR3 nucleotides are TGCGCCAGCAGCCAGCTGACAGGGGGCAGTGGAAACACCATATATTTT. Amino acid sequence: CASSQLTGGSGNTIYF.

The V and J genes are TRBV30 and TRBJ2-1; 7 bases align to TRBD1. Germline V gene data show CDR1 as GTSNPN and CDR2 as SVGIG (reference sequence). Losses at the gene ends were 3 bases for V and 7 bases for J; bases not matched to a gene: 18. The CDR3 is 17 residues long. CDR3 loop: CAWSPGREGGLGNEQFF. CDR3 bases: TGTGCCTGGAGCCCCGGTAGAGAAGGGGGCCTGGGGAATGAGCAGTTCTTC. The full variable domain, with the rest looked up from reference TRBV30 and TRBJ2-1, is SQTIHQWPATLVQPVGSPLSLECTVEGTSNPNLYWYRQAAGRGLQLLFYSVGIGQISSEVPQNLSASRPQDRQFILSSKKLLLSDSGFYLCAWSPGREGGLGNEQFFGPGTRLTVL.

This clone has only one observation. This rearrangement joins TRBV28 to TRBJ2-5, with TRBD1 as a possible D gene (5 bases). The germline CDR1 and CDR2 sequences are MDHEN and SYDVKM. This CDR3 has 16 amino acids. V was shortened by 6 bases and J by 1 base, with 18 bases between the two germline ends. The CDR3 loop reads CASSEVRAAAQETQYF. In nucleotides, the CDR3 is TGTGCCAGCAGCGAAGTCAGGGCCGCTGCCCAAGAGACCCAGTACTTC. The full variable domain, its missing parts supplied by reference TRBV28 and TRBJ2-5, is DVKVTQSSRYLVKRTGEKVFLECVQDMDHENMFWYRQDPGLGLRLIYFSYDVKMKEKGDIPEGYSVSREKKERFSLILESASTNQTSMYLCASSEVRAAAQETQYFGPGTRLLVL.